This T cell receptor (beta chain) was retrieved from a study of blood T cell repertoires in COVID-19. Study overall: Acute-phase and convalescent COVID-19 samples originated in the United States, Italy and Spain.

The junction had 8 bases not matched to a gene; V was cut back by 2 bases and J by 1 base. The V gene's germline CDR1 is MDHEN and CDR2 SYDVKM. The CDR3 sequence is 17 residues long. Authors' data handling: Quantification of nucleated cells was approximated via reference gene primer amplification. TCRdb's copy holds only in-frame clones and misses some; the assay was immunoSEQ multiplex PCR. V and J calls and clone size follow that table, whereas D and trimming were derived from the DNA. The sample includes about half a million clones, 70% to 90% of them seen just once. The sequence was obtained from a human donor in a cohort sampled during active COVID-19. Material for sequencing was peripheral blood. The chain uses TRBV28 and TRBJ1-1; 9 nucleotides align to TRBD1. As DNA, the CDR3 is TGTGCCAGCAGTTTACTTGGACAGGGGAGGCGGAACACTGAAGCTTTCTTT. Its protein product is CASSLLGQGRRNTEAFF.